This T cell receptor (beta chain) was captured by sequencing in a study of T cells in Graves' hyperthyroidism and ophthalmopathy. The PBMCs studied were ones that came from 8 to 10 ml fresh peripheral blood. Amplified TCR beta CDR3 regions came from RNA transcripts. When the TCR CDR3 underwent first-round RT-PCR, the HTBI primer set was used. One entry per CDR3 protein results from TCRdb running MiXCR on the multiplex PCR reads. The sample has 250,000 to 300,000 distinct CDR3 sequences; about 15% are singletons. This clonotype was detected ten times or more. Its antigen is not identified. The CDR3 runs 11 residues. V lost 8 bases to trimming and J lost 7 bases, with 8 bases between them. Germline V gene lookup returns CDR1 SNHLY and CDR2 FYNNEI. Whole-study results and caveats: The model predicted ophthalmopathy a median around seven months before onset. Most clonotypes expanded in the thyroid (above 0.001) were also present in blood. Ophthalmopathy stood apart from stable hyperthyroidism in a 13 V-J model.

This receptor was taken from a woman aged 50 to 65 with Graves' hyperthyroidism that later progressed to Graves' ophthalmopathy. The sequenced material came from blood. The chain combines TRBV2 with TRBJ2-2; no firm D call. CDR3 amino acids: CASAPVGELFF. The CDR3 DNA is TGTGCCAGCGCTCCCGTCGGGGAGCTGTTTTTT.